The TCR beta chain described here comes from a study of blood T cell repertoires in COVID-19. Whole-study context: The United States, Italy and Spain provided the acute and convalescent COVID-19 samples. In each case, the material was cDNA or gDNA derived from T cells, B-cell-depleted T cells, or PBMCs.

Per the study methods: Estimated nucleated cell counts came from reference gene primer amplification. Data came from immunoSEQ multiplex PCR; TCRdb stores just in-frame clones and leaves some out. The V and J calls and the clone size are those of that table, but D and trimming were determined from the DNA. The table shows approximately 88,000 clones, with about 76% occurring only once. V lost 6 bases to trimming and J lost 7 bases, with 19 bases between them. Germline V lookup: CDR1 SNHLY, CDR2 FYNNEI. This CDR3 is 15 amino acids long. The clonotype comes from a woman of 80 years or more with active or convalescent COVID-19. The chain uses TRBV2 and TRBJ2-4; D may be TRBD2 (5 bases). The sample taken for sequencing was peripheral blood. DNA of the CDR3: TGTGCCAGCAGAGCTTTGGTGGGAGAGGGCAACATTCAGTACTTC. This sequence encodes CASRALVGEGNIQYF. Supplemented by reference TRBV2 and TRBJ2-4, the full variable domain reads EPEVTQTPSHQVTQMGQEVILRCVPISNHLYFYWYRQILGQKVEFLVSFYNNEISEKSEIFDDQFSVERPDGSNFTLKIRSTKLEDSAMYFCASRALVGEGNIQYFGAGTRLSVL.